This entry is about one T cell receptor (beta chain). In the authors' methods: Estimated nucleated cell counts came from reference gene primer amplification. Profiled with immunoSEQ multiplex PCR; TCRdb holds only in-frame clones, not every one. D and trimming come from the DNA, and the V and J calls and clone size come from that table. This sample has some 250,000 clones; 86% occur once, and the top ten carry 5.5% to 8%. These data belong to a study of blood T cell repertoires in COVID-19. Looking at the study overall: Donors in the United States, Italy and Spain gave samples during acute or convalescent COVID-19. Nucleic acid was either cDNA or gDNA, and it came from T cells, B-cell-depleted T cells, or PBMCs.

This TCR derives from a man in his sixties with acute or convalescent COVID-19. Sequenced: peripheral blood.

The CDR3 DNA sequence: TGTGCCACCCAATACAGGGGAAGCCCGGGTAACTATGGCTACACCTTC. Protein: CATQYRGSPGNYGYTF. V and J are TRBV19 and TRBJ1-2; 7 nucleotides agree with TRBD1. With 10 bases clipped from V and 1 base from J, the junction kept 15 bases outside the gene matches. This CDR3 spans 16 amino acids. Germline V gene sequence: CDR1 LNHDA, CDR2 SQIVND (reference sequence).